The clone carrying this T cell receptor (beta chain) was detected only a few times. TCRdb reanalysed the 5' RACE reads using MiXCR and keeps one entry per CDR3 protein. The sample records under 300,000 distinct CDR3 sequences, 16% being singletons. The entry originates in a study of T-cell memory formation after mild COVID-19. CDR3 length: 16 residues. Germline CDR1 is SGHRS and CDR2 is YFSETQ. With 2 bases removed from V and 0 bases from J, the gap between germline ends came to 13 bases. Sequencing was done on a sample of PBMCs or a T cell subset sorted from them (not recorded which). This TCR was sampled from a man aged 18 to 29 who had mild COVID-19 (a few samples of this study predate the infection). Cell type and time point are not known. The chain is built from TRBV5-1 and TRBJ2-3, with D tentatively TRBD1 (6 bases). The CDR3 DNA reads TGCGCCAGCAGCTTCATACCGGGACACAGCACAGATACGCAGTATTTT. Protein product: CASSFIPGHSTDTQYF.